This T cell receptor beta chain was found in a study of control samples from healthy donors and cancer patients. V was shortened by 7 bases and J by 4 bases, with 12 bases between the two germline ends. The CDR3 contains 13 residues. Germline CDR1 LNHDA, CDR2 SQIVND (reference sequence). TCRdb keeps only in-frame clones here, not all; method: immunoSEQ multiplex PCR. Of more than 95,000 clones in the sample, around 92% are singletons; the top ten hold 0.55% to 0.65%. The sequencing sample was made of PBMCs. The chain links TRBV19 to TRBJ2-3; D uncertain. The receptor's source is a man aged 80 or over with head and neck cancer. The CDR3 nucleotides read TGTGCCAGTAAAAAGCTTAGTTCAGATACGCAGTATTTT. Its protein is CASKKLSSDTQYF.